This entry is about one T cell receptor beta chain. This CDR3 comprises 14 residues. V lost 6 bases and J lost 6, with 15 bases in between. Germline assignment: CDR1 MDHEN and CDR2 SYDVKM. This entry comes from a study of blood T cell repertoires in COVID-19. Produced via immunoSEQ multiplex PCR; TCRdb's table is partial and in-frame only. This table has some 240,000 clones, 80% to 90% appearing once. Residents of over 20 US areas, aged about 18 to 95 years, made up the participants. The chain recombines TRBV28 with TRBJ1-5; the D gene is possibly TRBD1 (6 bases). The receptor was isolated from a woman in her forties or fifties who had been exposed to COVID-19. Sequencing used PBMCs or T cells enriched from blood (not recorded which). The CDR3 loop reads CASRPQGPGQPQHF. CDR3 DNA sequence: TGTGCCAGCAGACCCCAGGGGCCGGGTCAGCCCCAGCATTTT.